This TCR beta chain was identified during a study of blood T cells in healthy people across ages. A second PCR of about 6 to 12 cycles used a sample-barcoded 5' primer and a J-beta primer mix. TCRdb processed the 5' RACE reads anew with MiXCR; each CDR3 protein has one entry. The repertoire has approximately 1.5 million distinct CDR3 sequences, roughly 32% of them found once; the top ten carry roughly 12%. This clonotype came up many times. Germline assignment: CDR1 LGHDT and CDR2 YNNKEL (reference sequence). The CDR3 has 11 amino acids. Trimming took off 6 bases at V and 8 bases at J, with 10 bases between the two ends.

Sequencing was performed on blood. The rearrangement joins TRBV3-1 to TRBJ1-2, with a possible D match to TRBD1 (6 bases). The sequence came from a woman in her 30s in good health. CDR3 loop: CASSQGLGYTF. In DNA, the CDR3 is TGTGCCAGCAGTCAGGGGCTAGGCTACACCTTC.